Listed below are T cell receptor beta chains from one sample, sequenced in a study of response to subunit inactivated influenza vaccine. TCRdb independently ran MiXCR on the RT-PCR reads; one entry per CDR3 protein. In the table there are hundreds of thousands of distinct CDR3 sequences, over 9.5% of which are singletons. The material sequenced was PBMCs from blood, taken roughly 47 days after vaccination. The receptor source for this set is a man aged 45-65 years who received an inactivated influenza vaccine. Both conserved end residues are part of each CDR3. The D gene is left open where the match is weak.

D: -; V: TRBV20-1; J: TRBJ2-6; CDR3: CSAWSSGANVLTF
D: -; V: TRBV27; J: TRBJ2-2; CDR3: CASSTAGGELFF
D: -; V: TRBV5-1; J: TRBJ1-1; CDR3: CASSFVGGPNTEAFF
D: TRBD2; V: TRBV25-1; J: TRBJ2-7; CDR3: CASTSGRGSYEQYF
D: -; V: TRBV7-9; J: TRBJ1-4; CDR3: CASSLDRAQGGKLFF
D: -; V: TRBV4-3; J: TRBJ2-2; CDR3: CASSVGTGYTGELFF
D: TRBD2; V: TRBV6-5; J: TRBJ2-1; CDR3: CASTVTGRGGNEQFF
D: -; V: TRBV7-2; J: TRBJ2-2; CDR3: CASSQQVVTGELFF
D: TRBD1; V: TRBV25-1; J: TRBJ2-5; CDR3: CASSESGTVLETQYF
D: -; V: TRBV27; J: TRBJ2-5; CDR3: CASSSREKQETQYF
D: TRBD1; V: TRBV6-1; J: TRBJ2-7; CDR3: CASKDRGRNYEQYF
D: TRBD1; V: TRBV5-5; J: TRBJ2-7; CDR3: CASSLAGTGGFNEQYF
D: TRBD2; V: TRBV4-1; J: TRBJ2-6; CDR3: CASSLRGEILTF
D: TRBD2; V: TRBV7-2; J: TRBJ2-3; CDR3: CASSSTLAGGLDTQYF
D: TRBD2; V: TRBV24-1; J: TRBJ2-3; CDR3: CATSDFTSGSWADTQYF
D: TRBD2; V: TRBV7-2; J: TRBJ2-3; CDR3: CASSNRRAGGVTDTQYF
D: TRBD2; V: TRBV20-1; J: TRBJ2-1; CDR3: CSAIGSGGGEYNEQFF
D: TRBD1; V: TRBV5-1; J: TRBJ2-7; CDR3: CASSQSPGQGAYEQYF
D: TRBD2; V: TRBV5-1; J: TRBJ2-7; CDR3: CASSHLAESSYEQYF
D: -; V: TRBV27; J: TRBJ1-4; CDR3: CASSWAGATNEKLFF
D: -; V: TRBV20-1; J: TRBJ2-3; CDR3: CSARQNRDTQYF
D: -; V: TRBV12-3/TRBV12-4; J: TRBJ2-3; CDR3: CACSPRTQGDTQYF
D: -; V: TRBV27; J: TRBJ1-4; CDR3: CASSPYMTGNEKLFF
D: -; V: TRBV29-1; J: TRBJ2-5; CDR3: CSVEAEETQYF
D: -; V: TRBV10-1; J: TRBJ2-3; CDR3: CASSPWKGITDTQYF
D: -; V: TRBV5-1; J: TRBJ2-3; CDR3: CASSLGKRGDTQYF
D: TRBD1; V: TRBV12-3/TRBV12-4; J: TRBJ1-1; CDR3: CASSFRQGAGKAFF
D: -; V: TRBV20-1; J: TRBJ2-5; CDR3: CSAPHGETQYF
D: TRBD1; V: TRBV12-3/TRBV12-4; J: TRBJ2-5; CDR3: CASSLRGQRETQYF
D: TRBD2; V: TRBV7-2; J: TRBJ2-7; CDR3: CASSFAGTSGSYEQYF
D: TRBD1; V: TRBV15; J: TRBJ2-4; CDR3: CATSTPGTGGNIQYF
D: TRBD1; V: TRBV12-3/TRBV12-4; J: TRBJ1-2; CDR3: CASTMGQAAYGYTF
D: -; V: TRBV24-1; J: TRBJ2-1; CDR3: CATSVKHGGVNEQFF
D: TRBD2; V: TRBV5-6; J: TRBJ2-7; CDR3: CASSNEAGGTDEQYF
D: -; V: TRBV2; J: TRBJ2-3; CDR3: CASSVSANTQYF
D: TRBD1; V: TRBV28; J: TRBJ2-5; CDR3: CASSITGGYVTQYF
D: TRBD1; V: TRBV15; J: TRBJ2-3; CDR3: CATSSRGQGWDTQYF
D: -; V: TRBV5-1; J: TRBJ2-7; CDR3: CASSLWTGTYEQYF
D: TRBD1; V: TRBV6-5; J: TRBJ1-4; CDR3: CASSYRTGQGSEKLFF
D: -; V: TRBV20-1; J: TRBJ1-4; CDR3: CSARDRNQLNEKLFF
D: -; V: TRBV20-1; J: TRBJ1-5; CDR3: CSARVPQGSQPQHF
D: TRBD1; V: TRBV7-9; J: TRBJ2-7; CDR3: CASSHTGQGEREQYF
D: -; V: TRBV5-1; J: TRBJ2-7; CDR3: CASSTQGNEQYF
D: -; V: TRBV7-2; J: TRBJ2-3; CDR3: CASSLGGYTQYF
D: TRBD2; V: TRBV20-1; J: TRBJ2-7; CDR3: CSAPSGLAAYEQYF
D: TRBD2; V: TRBV12-3/TRBV12-4; J: TRBJ2-3; CDR3: CASSLESSGGVTDTQYF
D: -; V: TRBV11-2; J: TRBJ2-7; CDR3: CASSSLRDGTYEQYF
D: TRBD1; V: TRBV12-3/TRBV12-4; J: TRBJ2-5; CDR3: CASSLVGTGVETQYF
D: -; V: TRBV11-2; J: TRBJ1-6; CDR3: CASSFAHRSNSPLHF
D: TRBD1; V: TRBV20-1; J: TRBJ1-2; CDR3: CSARVGGQGDGYTF
D: TRBD1; V: TRBV6-1; J: TRBJ2-1; CDR3: CASTRAGGNEQFF
D: -; V: TRBV14; J: TRBJ2-7; CDR3: CASSLYRLGEQYF